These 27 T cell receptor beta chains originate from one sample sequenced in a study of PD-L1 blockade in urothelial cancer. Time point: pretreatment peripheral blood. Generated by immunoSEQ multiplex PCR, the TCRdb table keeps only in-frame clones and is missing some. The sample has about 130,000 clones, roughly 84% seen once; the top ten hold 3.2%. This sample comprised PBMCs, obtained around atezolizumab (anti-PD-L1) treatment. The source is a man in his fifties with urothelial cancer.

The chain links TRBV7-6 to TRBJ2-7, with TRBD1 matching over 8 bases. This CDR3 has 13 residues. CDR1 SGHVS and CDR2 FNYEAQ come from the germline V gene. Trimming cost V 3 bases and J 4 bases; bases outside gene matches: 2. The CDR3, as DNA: TGTGCCAGCAGCTTGGACAGGGCATACGAGCAGTACTTC. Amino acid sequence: CASSLDRAYEQYF.

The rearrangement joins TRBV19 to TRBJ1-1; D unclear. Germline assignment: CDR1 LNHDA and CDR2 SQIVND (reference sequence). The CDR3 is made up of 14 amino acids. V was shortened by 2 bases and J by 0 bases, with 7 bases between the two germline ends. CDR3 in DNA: TGTGCCAGTAGTATAAAACTGCTGAACACTGAAGCTTTCTTT. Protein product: CASSIKLLNTEAFF.

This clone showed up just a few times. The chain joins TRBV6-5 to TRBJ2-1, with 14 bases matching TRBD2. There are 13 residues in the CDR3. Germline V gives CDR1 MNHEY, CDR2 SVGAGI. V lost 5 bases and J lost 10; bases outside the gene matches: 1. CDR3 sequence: CASSGLAGGEQFF. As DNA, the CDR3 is TGTGCCAGCAGTGGACTAGCGGGAGGAGAGCAGTTCTTC.

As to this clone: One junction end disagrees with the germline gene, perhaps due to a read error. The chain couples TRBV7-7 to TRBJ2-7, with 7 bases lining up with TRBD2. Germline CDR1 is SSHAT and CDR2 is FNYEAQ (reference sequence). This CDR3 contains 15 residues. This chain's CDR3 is CASSPGGVGSYEQYF. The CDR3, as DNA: TGTGCTAGCAGCCCGGGGGGAGTGGGCTCCTACGAGCAGTACTTC.

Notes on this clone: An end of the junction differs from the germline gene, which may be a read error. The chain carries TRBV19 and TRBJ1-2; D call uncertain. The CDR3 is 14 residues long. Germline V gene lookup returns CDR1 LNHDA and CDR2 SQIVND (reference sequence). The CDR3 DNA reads TGTGCCAGTAGTGCGGCGGGCCCGGTTGATGGCCACACCTTC. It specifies CASSAAGPVDGHTF. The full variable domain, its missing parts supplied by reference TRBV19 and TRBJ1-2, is DGGITQSPKYLFRKEGQNVTLSCEQNLNHDAMYWYRQDPGQGLRLIYYSQIVNDFQKGDIAEGYSVSREKKESFPLTVTSAQKNPTAFYLCASSAAGPVDGHTFGSGTRLTVV.

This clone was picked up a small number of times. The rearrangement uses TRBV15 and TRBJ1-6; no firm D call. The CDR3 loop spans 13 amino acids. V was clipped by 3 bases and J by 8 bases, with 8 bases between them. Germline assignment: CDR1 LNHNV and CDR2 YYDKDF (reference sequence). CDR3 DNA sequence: TGTGCCACCAGCAGGGAGGAAGATTCACCCCTCCACTTT. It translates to CATSREEDSPLHF.

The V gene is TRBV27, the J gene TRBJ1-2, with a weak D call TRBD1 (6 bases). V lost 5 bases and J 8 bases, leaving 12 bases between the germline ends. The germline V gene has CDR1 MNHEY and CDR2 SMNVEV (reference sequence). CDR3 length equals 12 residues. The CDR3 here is CASSAQGRGYTF. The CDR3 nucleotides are TGTGCCAGCAGTGCACAGGGTCGGGGCTACACCTTC.

In DNA, the CDR3 is TGCGCCAGCAGCCAAGCAGGGGGAAACACCATATATTTT. As protein: CASSQAGGNTIYF. The gene calls are TRBV4-1 and TRBJ1-3; TRBD1 is a possible D gene (5 bases). V dropped 1 base and J dropped 4 bases, with 5 bases sitting between them. The CDR3 is made up of 13 amino acids. In germline, CDR1 is MGHRA, CDR2 YSYEKL.

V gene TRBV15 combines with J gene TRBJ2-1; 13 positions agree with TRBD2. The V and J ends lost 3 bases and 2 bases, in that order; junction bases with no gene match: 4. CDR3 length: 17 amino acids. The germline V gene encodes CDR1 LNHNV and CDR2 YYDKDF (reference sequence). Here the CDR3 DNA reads TGTGCCACCAGCAGGGACGGGACTAGCGGGGCCTACAATGAGCAGTTCTTC. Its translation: CATSRDGTSGAYNEQFF.

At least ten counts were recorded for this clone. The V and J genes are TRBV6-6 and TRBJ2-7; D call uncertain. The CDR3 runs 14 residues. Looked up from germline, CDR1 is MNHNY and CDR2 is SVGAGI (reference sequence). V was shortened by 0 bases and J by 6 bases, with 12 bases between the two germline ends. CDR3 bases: TGTGCCAGCAGTTACTCGGGCTGTACGGCCGAGCAGTACTTC. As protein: CASSYSGCTAEQYF.

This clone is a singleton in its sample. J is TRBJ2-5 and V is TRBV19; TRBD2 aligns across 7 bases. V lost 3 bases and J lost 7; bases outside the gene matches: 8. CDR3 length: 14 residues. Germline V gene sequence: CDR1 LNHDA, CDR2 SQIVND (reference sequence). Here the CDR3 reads CASSIGRTSVTQYF. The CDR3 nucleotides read TGTGCCAGTAGTATCGGCAGAACTAGCGTGACCCAGTACTTC.

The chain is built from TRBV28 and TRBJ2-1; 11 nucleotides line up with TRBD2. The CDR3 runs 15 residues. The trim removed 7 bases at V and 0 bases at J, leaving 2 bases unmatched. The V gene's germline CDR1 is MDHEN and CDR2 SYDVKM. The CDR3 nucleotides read TGTGCCAGCACTACTAGCGGGAGCTCCTACAATGAGCAGTTCTTC. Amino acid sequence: CASTTSGSSYNEQFF.

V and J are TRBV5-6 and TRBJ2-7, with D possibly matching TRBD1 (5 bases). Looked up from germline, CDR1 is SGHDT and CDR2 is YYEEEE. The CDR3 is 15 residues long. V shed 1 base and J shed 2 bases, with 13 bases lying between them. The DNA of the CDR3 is TGTGCCAGCAGCTTGTGGGCAGGGTTAGCCTACGAGCAGTACTTC. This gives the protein CASSLWAGLAYEQYF.

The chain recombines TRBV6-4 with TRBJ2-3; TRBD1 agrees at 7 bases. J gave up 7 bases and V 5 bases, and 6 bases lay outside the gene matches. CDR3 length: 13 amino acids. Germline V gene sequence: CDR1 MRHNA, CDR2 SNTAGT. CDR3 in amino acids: CASSPGTVNTQYF. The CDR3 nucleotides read TGTGCCAGCAGTCCCGGGACAGTGAATACGCAGTATTTT.

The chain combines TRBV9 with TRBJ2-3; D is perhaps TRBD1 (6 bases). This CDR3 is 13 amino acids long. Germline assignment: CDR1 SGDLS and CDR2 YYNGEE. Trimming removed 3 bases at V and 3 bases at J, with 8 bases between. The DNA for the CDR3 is TGTGCCAGCAGCGGACAGGAAACAGATACGCAGTATTTT. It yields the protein CASSGQETDTQYF.

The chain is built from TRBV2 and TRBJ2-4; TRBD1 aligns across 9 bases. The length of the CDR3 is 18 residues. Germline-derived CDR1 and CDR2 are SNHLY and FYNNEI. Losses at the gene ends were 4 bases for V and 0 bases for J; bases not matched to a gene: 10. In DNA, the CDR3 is TGTGCCAGCAGTGTCGGACAGGGGATTAAACTAGCCAAAAACATTCAGTACTTC. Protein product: CASSVGQGIKLAKNIQYF.

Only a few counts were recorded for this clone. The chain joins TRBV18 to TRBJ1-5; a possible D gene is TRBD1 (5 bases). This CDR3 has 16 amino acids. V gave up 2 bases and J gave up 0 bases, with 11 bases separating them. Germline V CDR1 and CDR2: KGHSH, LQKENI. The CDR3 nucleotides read TGTGCCAGCTCACCAGACAGCCATTATAGCAATCAGCCCCAGCATTTT. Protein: CASSPDSHYSNQPQHF.

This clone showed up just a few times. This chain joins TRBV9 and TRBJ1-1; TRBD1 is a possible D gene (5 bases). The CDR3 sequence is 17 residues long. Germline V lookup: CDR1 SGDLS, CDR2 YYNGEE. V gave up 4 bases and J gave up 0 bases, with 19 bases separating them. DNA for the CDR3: TGTGCCAGCAGCTTAGGTCTGGCTCCGGGGGTGAACACTGAAGCTTTCTTT. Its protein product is CASSLGLAPGVNTEAFF.

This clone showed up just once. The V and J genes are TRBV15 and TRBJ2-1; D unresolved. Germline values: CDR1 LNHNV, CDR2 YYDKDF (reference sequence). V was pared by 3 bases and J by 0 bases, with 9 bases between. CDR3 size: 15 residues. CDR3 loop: CATSSLLSSYNEQFF. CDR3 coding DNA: TGTGCCACCAGCAGTCTCCTGAGCTCCTACAATGAGCAGTTCTTC.

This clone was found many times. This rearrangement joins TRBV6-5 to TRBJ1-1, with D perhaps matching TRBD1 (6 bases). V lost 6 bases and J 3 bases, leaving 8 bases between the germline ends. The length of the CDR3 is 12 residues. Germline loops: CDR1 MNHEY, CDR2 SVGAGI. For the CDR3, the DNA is TGTGCCAGCAGAAGGGGGTACACTGAAGCTTTCTTT. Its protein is CASRRGYTEAFF.

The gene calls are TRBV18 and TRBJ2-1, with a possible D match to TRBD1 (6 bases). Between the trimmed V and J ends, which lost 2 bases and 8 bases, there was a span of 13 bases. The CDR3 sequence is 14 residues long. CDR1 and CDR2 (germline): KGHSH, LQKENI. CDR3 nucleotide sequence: TGTGCCAGCTCACCAACTAGACAGGTGGATGAGCAGTTCTTC. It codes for CASSPTRQVDEQFF.

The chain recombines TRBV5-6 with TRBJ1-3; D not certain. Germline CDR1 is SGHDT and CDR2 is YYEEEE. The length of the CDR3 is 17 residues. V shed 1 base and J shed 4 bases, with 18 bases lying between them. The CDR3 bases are TGTGCCAGCAGCTTGCTTGCGGCTCCCACTGCGGGAAACACCATATATTTT. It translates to CASSLLAAPTAGNTIYF.

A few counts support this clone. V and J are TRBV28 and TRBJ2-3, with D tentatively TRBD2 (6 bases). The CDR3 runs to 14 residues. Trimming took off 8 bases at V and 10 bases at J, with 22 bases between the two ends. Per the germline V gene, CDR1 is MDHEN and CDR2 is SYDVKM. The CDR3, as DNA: TGTGCCAGCTCCACCTGGGGCGGGACCCCGCCGCAGTATTTT. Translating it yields CASSTWGGTPPQYF.

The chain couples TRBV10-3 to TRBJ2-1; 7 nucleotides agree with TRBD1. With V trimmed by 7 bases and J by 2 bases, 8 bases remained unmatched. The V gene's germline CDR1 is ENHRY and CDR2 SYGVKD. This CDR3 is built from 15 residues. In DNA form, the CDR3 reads TGTGCCATCAAAATTGAAGGGGGCACCTACAATGAGCAGTTCTTC. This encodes CAIKIEGGTYNEQFF.

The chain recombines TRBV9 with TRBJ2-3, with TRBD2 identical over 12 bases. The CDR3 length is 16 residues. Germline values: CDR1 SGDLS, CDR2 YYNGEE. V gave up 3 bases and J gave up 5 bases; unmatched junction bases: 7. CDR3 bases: TGTGCCAGCAGCGCACGACTAGCGGGAGCGTTAGATACGCAGTATTTT. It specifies CASSARLAGALDTQYF.

The CDR3 spells CASSWGLRTGQNTGELFF. The CDR3 coding sequence is TGCGCCAGCAGCTGGGGATTAAGGACAGGGCAGAACACCGGGGAGCTGTTTTTT. The chain is built from TRBV5-1 and TRBJ2-2; 8 nucleotides align to TRBD1. Germline loops: CDR1 SGHRS, CDR2 YFSETQ. The CDR3 is 18 amino acids. V lost 3 bases, J lost 1 base, and 11 bases stayed unmatched.

The CDR3 here is CASSIVGVGSRQYF. The CDR3, as DNA: TGTGCCAGTAGTATAGTAGGGGTTGGATCGCGGCAGTACTTC. J is TRBJ2-7 and V is TRBV19, with TRBD1 as a possible D gene (5 bases). Trimming removed 1 base at V and 9 bases at J, with 16 bases between. The V gene's germline CDR1 is LNHDA and CDR2 SQIVND (reference sequence). CDR3 size: 14 residues.